The source of this T cell receptor (beta chain) is a study of blood T cell repertoires in COVID-19. Study at large: Sample material is recorded as cDNA or gDNA derived from T cells, B-cell-depleted T cells, or PBMCs.

Trimming removed 0 bases at V and 5 bases at J, with 20 bases between. This CDR3 is built from 17 residues. Germline assignment: CDR1 LGHDT and CDR2 YNNKEL (reference sequence). Clones were read by immunoSEQ multiplex PCR, and TCRdb kept only the in-frame ones, dropping some. The table lists some 260,000 clones, around 86% of them singletons. Symptom resolution, clearance, or two negative PCRs marked the recovered donors of Cohort 3. This TCR was recovered from a man aged 40-49 years who had recovered from COVID-19. The genes are TRBV3-1 (or the pseudogene TRBV3-2) and TRBJ2-7; tentative D call: TRBD2 (6 bases). Sequencing used PBMCs or T cells enriched from blood (not recorded which). In DNA form, the CDR3 reads TGTGCCAGCAGCCAAGATAGTCTAAGGGCGGGATGGGACGAGCAGTACTTC. Protein sequence: CASSQDSLRAGWDEQYF.